The 24 T cell receptor beta chains below all came from one sample that was sequenced in a study of T cell repertoires and HLA-DP antigens. The assay was immunoSEQ multiplex PCR, and TCRdb's table has in-frame clones only and misses some. Of thousands of clones in the sample, over 65% were seen once. CD4+ cells expanded for about 15 days were restimulated approximately 22 h with allogeneic-DPB1 HeLa cells. Cells were stimulated with HeLa cells transduced with HLA-DPA1/DPB1, HLA-DM, invariant chain and CD80. What was sequenced was CD137- CD4+ T cells from cultured PBMCs. The receptor source for this set is a woman under 30 in good health and CMV-seronegative.

This clone was observed a handful of times. The chain joins TRBV11-2 to TRBJ2-3; a possible D gene is TRBD1 (8 bases). The CDR3 is made up of 17 amino acids. Germline lookup yields CDR1 SGHAT and CDR2 FQNNGV. Trimming took off 2 bases at V and 3 bases at J, with 18 bases between the two ends. The CDR3 coding sequence is TGTGCCAGCAGCTTAAGGACAGGGTGGGGGGGGACAGATACGCAGTATTTT. Residues: CASSLRTGWGGTDTQYF.

V usage is TRBV15 and J usage is TRBJ2-2; TRBD1 agrees at 7 bases. V lost 0 bases to trimming and J lost 0 bases; unmatched junction nucleotides: 4. The CDR3 runs 17 residues. The germline CDR1 and CDR2 sequences are LNHNV and YYDKDF (reference sequence). CDR3 sequence (DNA): TGTGCCACCAGCAGAGATCGGCAGGGGGCGAACACCGGGGAGCTGTTTTTT. Translated, it gives CATSRDRQGANTGELFF.

The V gene is TRBV6-1, the J gene TRBJ2-3, with 9 bases fitting TRBD2. The CDR3 loop spans 14 amino acids. The V segment lost 5 bases and the J segment 6 bases; nucleotides outside the gene matches: 6. Germline CDR1 reads MNHNS; CDR2 reads SASEGT. The CDR3 nucleotides read TGTGCCAGCAGTCTCGGACTAGCGCCTGATACGCAGTATTTT. Its translation: CASSLGLAPDTQYF.

There are a few counts of this clone. This chain uses TRBV10-3 with TRBJ1-5, with 7 bases that match TRBD1. Trimming took 6 bases from V and 2 from J; bases not matched to a gene: 4. Germline V lookup: CDR1 ENHRY, CDR2 SYGVKD. CDR3 length: 14 residues. CDR3 nucleotide sequence: TGTGCCATCAGAGGTGGACAGGGCAATCAGCCCCAGCATTTT. Protein: CAIRGGQGNQPQHF.

This clone came up a few times. V is TRBV28 and J is TRBJ2-1, with 13 bases aligning to TRBD2. The J segment lost 3 bases and the V segment lost 4 bases, leaving 12 bases of the junction unmatched. The CDR3 runs 19 residues. The germline gives CDR1 MDHEN, CDR2 SYDVKM. CDR3 amino acids: CASSSAGTSGEDVYNEQFF. The CDR3 DNA sequence: TGTGCCAGCAGTTCGGCCGGGACTAGCGGGGAAGATGTCTACAATGAGCAGTTCTTC.

The gene calls are TRBV19 and TRBJ2-2; 7 bases fit TRBD1. There are 14 residues in the CDR3. V trimming: 5 bases; J trimming: 7 bases; junction bases outside the gene matches: 7. CDR1 is LNHDA, CDR2 SQIVND, per germline (reference sequence). CDR3 bases: TGTGCCAGTAGTCATGACAGGGTCAGCGGGGAGCTGTTTTTT. Amino acids: CASSHDRVSGELFF.

V and J are TRBV25-1 and TRBJ2-1; possibly TRBD1 for D (6 bases). The germline V gene has CDR1 MGHDK and CDR2 SYGVNS. The CDR3 is made up of 14 amino acids. V gave up 4 bases and J gave up 5 bases, with 12 bases separating them. The CDR3 is CASSAIGGNNEQFF. CDR3 nucleotide sequence: TGTGCCAGCAGTGCTATAGGGGGAAACAATGAGCAGTTCTTC.

The J gene is TRBJ2-7, the V gene TRBV30; D gene uncertain. This CDR3 region has 13 residues. Germline V CDR1 and CDR2: GTSNPN, SVGIG (reference sequence). V was pared by 3 bases and J by 4 bases, with 13 bases between. The CDR3 nucleotides are TGTGCCTGGAGGTTTGGTAAAGGGTACGAGCAGTACTTC. Translated, it gives CAWRFGKGYEQYF.

The V and J genes are TRBV4-1 and TRBJ1-1, with D unresolved. The CDR3 contains 15 residues. CDR1 is MGHRA, CDR2 YSYEKL, per germline. Trimming shortened V by 3 bases and J by 0 bases, and 11 bases separated the two germline ends. CDR3 nucleotides: TGCGCCAGCAGCCACCCGGGCAGGTTGAACACTGAAGCTTTCTTT. It specifies CASSHPGRLNTEAFF.

V usage is TRBV7-2 and J usage is TRBJ2-7, with D maybe TRBD1 (6 bases). The CDR3 has 14 residues. Germline V gene lookup returns CDR1 SGHTA and CDR2 FQGNSA. V was shortened by 6 bases and J by 4 bases, with 16 bases between the two germline ends. This chain's CDR3 is CASRSTGQGYEQYF. The CDR3 DNA sequence: TGTGCCAGCAGGAGCACGGGACAAGGATACGAGCAGTACTTC.

The CDR3 sequence: CASSDPPSAGLFSYEQYF. The DNA of the CDR3 is TGTGCCAGTTCCGACCCCCCATCTGCAGGCCTTTTCTCCTACGAGCAGTACTTC. The chain recombines TRBV6-4 with TRBJ2-7, with unresolved D. CDR1 and CDR2 from the germline V gene are MRHNA and SNTAGT. The ends were cut back, 9 bases at V and 0 bases at J, with 27 bases in the middle. The CDR3 runs 18 residues.

The chain uses TRBV4-2 and TRBJ2-1; tentatively, D is TRBD2 (6 bases). The V and J ends lost 3 bases and 3 bases respectively, with 15 bases between them. The CDR3 totals 16 residues. Germline V gene lookup returns CDR1 LGHNA and CDR2 YNFKEQ. This CDR3 is CASSQAANGGYNEQFF. The DNA for the CDR3 is TGTGCCAGCAGCCAGGCGGCGAACGGGGGCTACAATGAGCAGTTCTTC.

This chain connects TRBV4-2 to TRBJ1-1, with D possibly TRBD1 on 5 matching bases. The CDR3 sequence is 16 residues long. CDR1 is LGHNA, CDR2 YNFKEQ, per germline. V lost 0 bases to trimming and J lost 2 bases, with 13 bases between them. In nucleotides, the CDR3 is TGTGCCAGCAGCCAAGAAGGAGGGACCCGCAACACTGAAGCTTTCTTT. It translates to CASSQEGGTRNTEAFF.

V usage is TRBV6-1 and J usage is TRBJ1-5; 7 bases align to TRBD1. The CDR3 has 15 residues. Germline V gene sequence: CDR1 MNHNS, CDR2 SASEGT. V shed 4 bases, J shed 9 bases, and the junction held 12 bases outside the gene matches. The CDR3 protein is CASSGRTGQPGPQHF. CDR3 in DNA: TGTGCCAGCAGTGGCCGGACAGGACAACCGGGGCCCCAGCATTTT.

The chain has TRBV11-2 and TRBJ2-3, with TRBD2 as a possible D gene (6 bases). Per the germline V gene, CDR1 is SGHAT and CDR2 is FQNNGV. This CDR3 is 13 amino acids long. Trimming cost V 3 bases and J 8 bases, with 12 bases left between them. In nucleotides, the CDR3 is TGTGCCAGCAGCTTGGGGGGTTCCAGTACGCAGTATTTT. Translation gives CASSLGGSSTQYF.

This clone was seen a single time. The V and J genes are TRBV6-5 and TRBJ1-6; TRBD1 matches at 8 bases. V was clipped by 4 bases and J by 6 bases; unmatched bases: 8. This CDR3 has 16 amino acids. Germline CDR1 MNHEY, CDR2 SVGAGI. DNA for the CDR3: TGTGCCAGCAGTTCCTTCGGACAGGGCGCTAATTCACCCCTCCACTTT. Residues: CASSSFGQGANSPLHF.

This clone has a handful of counts. The gene calls are TRBV7-8 and TRBJ2-1; tentatively, D is TRBD1 or TRBD2 (5 bases each). Germline assignment: CDR1 SGHVS and CDR2 FQNEAQ. The V and J ends lost 0 bases and 13 bases respectively, with 13 bases between them. This CDR3 region has 13 residues. This CDR3 reads CASSLARGVPQFF. In nucleotides, the CDR3 is TGTGCCAGCAGCTTAGCGAGGGGTGTCCCCCAGTTCTTC.

V and J are TRBV11-1 and TRBJ2-3; D might be TRBD1 or TRBD2, each matching 5 bases. Germline V lookup: CDR1 SGHAT, CDR2 FQDESV (reference sequence). V dropped 4 bases and J dropped 4 bases, with 6 bases sitting between them. CDR3 length: 12 amino acids. The CDR3 nucleotides are TGTGCCAGCAGCTGGGGGTCAGATACGCAGTATTTT. Protein product: CASSWGSDTQYF. The full variable domain, rest sourced from reference TRBV11-1 and TRBJ2-3, is EAEVAQSPRYKITEKSQAVAFWCDPISGHATLYWYRQILGQGPELLVQFQDESVVDDSQLPKDRFSAERLKGVDSTLKIQPAELGDSAMYLCASSWGSDTQYFGPGTRLTVL.

The chain has TRBV9 and TRBJ2-5; D is unresolved. The CDR3 totals 14 residues. V dropped 4 bases and J dropped 0 bases, with 10 bases sitting between them. Germline V gene data show CDR1 as SGDLS and CDR2 as YYNGEE. The DNA for the CDR3 is TGTGCCAGCAGCCCTACAGAATACCAAGAGACCCAGTACTTC. It is translated as CASSPTEYQETQYF. The variable domain in full, with the rest retrieved from reference TRBV9 and TRBJ2-5, is DSGVTQTPKHLITATGQRVTLRCSPRSGDLSVYWYQQSLDQGLQFLIQYYNGEERAKGNILERFSAQQFPDLHSELNLSSLELGDSALYFCASSPTEYQETQYFGPGTRLLVL.

Only one count was recorded for this clone. The chain employs TRBV5-6 and TRBJ1-1, with D perhaps matching TRBD1 (6 bases). Germline V CDR1 and CDR2: SGHDT, YYEEEE. Trimming cost V 2 bases and J 0 bases, with 14 bases left between them. The CDR3 has 16 amino acids. CDR3 protein: CASSLGGAWVNTEAFF. The CDR3 bases are TGTGCCAGCAGCTTAGGGGGGGCCTGGGTGAACACTGAAGCTTTCTTT. Full variable domain (rest looked up from reference TRBV5-6 and TRBJ1-1): DAGVTQSPTHLIKTRGQQVTLRCSPKSGHDTVSWYQQALGQGPQFIFQYYEEEERQRGNFPDRFSGHQFPNYSSELNVNALLLGDSALYLCASSLGGAWVNTEAFFGQGTRLTVV.

Only a few counts were recorded for this clone. This rearrangement joins TRBV30 to TRBJ1-5; D not certain. Trimming cost V 2 bases and J 1 base, with 6 bases left between them. The CDR3 is made up of 13 amino acids. CDR1 is GTSNPN and CDR2 is SVGIG in the germline V gene (reference sequence). CDR3 in DNA: TGTGCCTGGAGTACTGAGAGCAATCAGCCCCAGCATTTT. This gives the protein CAWSTESNQPQHF.

The rearrangement links TRBV19 to TRBJ2-7; TRBD2 is a possible D gene (5 bases). Germline-derived CDR1 and CDR2 are LNHDA and SQIVND (reference sequence). V gave up 6 bases and J gave up 6 bases, with 18 bases separating them. The CDR3 is 14 residues long. The CDR3 loop reads CASSPLGRDTEQYF. The CDR3 nucleotides are TGTGCCAGTAGCCCTCTAGGGAGAGATACCGAGCAGTACTTC.

The chain carries TRBV7-9 and TRBJ1-1; 9 bases agree with TRBD1. With 1 base clipped from V and 0 bases from J, the junction kept 6 bases outside the gene matches. The CDR3 length is 17 residues. CDR1 is SEHNR, CDR2 FQNEAQ, per germline (reference sequence). CDR3 DNA: TGTGCCAGCAGCTTAGGGGGGACAGGGCATGTGAACACTGAAGCTTTCTTT. Translated, it gives CASSLGGTGHVNTEAFF.

This chain uses TRBV20-1 with TRBJ2-3; D is undetermined. Germline CDR1 and CDR2: DFQATT and SNEGSKA (reference sequence). The CDR3 consists of 11 residues. This chain's CDR3 is CSSAGTDTQYF. In DNA form, the CDR3 reads TGCAGCAGCGCGGGCACAGATACGCAGTATTTT.